These 3 T cell receptor beta chains came from one sample sequenced in a study of cytomegalovirus exposure and HLA in healthy donors (TCRdb year 2017). The library was obtained by the immunoSEQ multiplex PCR assay. A mixture of 60 forward primers for TCR Vbeta segments and 13 reverse primers for TCR Jbeta segments was used in the multiplex PCR. Not all clones reach the TCRdb copy of this immuneACCESS table, which keeps in-frame sequences only. Checked studies attribute under half of the gap to unresolved V genes and leave the rest unexplained. This sample gives about 180,000 clones in total; 60% to 80% of them show up just once. Over 2% of the sample comes from the top ten. Sequenced input: PBMCs. The receptor source for this set is a man aged 55 to 70 in good health and CMV-seronegative.

The chain links TRBV29-1 to TRBJ2-3, with 11 bases identical to TRBD1. The CDR3 length is 16 residues. V was pared by 6 bases and J by 4 bases, with 12 bases of the junction left unmatched. Germline values: CDR1 SQVTM, CDR2 ANQGSEA. CDR3 coding DNA: TGCAGCGTCGCCCCCCCGGGACAGGGGGGTTCAGATACGCAGTATTTT. Translating it yields CSVAPPGQGGSDTQYF.

In its sample, this clone was seen a few times. DNA for the CDR3: TGTGCCAGCAGCCAACCGACAGGGGTCCTCACTGGAAACACCATATATTTT. Translating it yields CASSQPTGVLTGNTIYF. This rearrangement joins TRBV5-6 to TRBJ1-3; 8 positions agree with TRBD1. Germline V CDR1 and CDR2: SGHDT, YYEEEE. The CDR3 contains 17 residues. V was pared by 4 bases and J by 2 bases, with 11 bases of the junction left unmatched.

This clone has a handful of counts. This rearrangement joins TRBV2 to TRBJ1-6, with D possibly being TRBD1 (6 bases). The CDR3 loop spans 14 amino acids. Germline V lookup: CDR1 SNHLY, CDR2 FYNNEI. Trimming stripped 5 bases from V and 9 bases from J, with 14 bases between. CDR3 in amino acids: CASSTGPVGSPLHF. The CDR3 nucleotides read TGTGCCAGCAGTACAGGGCCGGTGGGTTCACCCCTCCACTTT.